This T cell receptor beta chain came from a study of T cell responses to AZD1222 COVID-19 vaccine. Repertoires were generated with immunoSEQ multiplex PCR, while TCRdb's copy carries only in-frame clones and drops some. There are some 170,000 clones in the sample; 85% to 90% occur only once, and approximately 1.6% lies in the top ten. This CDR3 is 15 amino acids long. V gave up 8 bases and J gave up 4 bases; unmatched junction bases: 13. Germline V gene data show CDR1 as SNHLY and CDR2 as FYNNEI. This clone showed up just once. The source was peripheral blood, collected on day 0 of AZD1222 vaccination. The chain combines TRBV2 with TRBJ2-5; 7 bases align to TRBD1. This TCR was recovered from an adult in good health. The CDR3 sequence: CASPQTGRGIETQYF. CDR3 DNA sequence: TGTGCCAGCCCTCAGACAGGGAGAGGAATAGAGACCCAGTACTTC.